The 5 T cell receptor beta chains below were found in one sample sequenced in a study of Ad26.COV2.S vaccination and SARS-CoV-2 variants. The treatment: 19 received Ad26.COV2.S at low or high dose, single or two shots; roughly 5 received placebo; per-sample allocation not given. Sampling was done on day 63 after the first vaccine or placebo injection. Sequencing used immunoSEQ multiplex PCR; TCRdb keeps in-frame clones, though not all of them. This sample has roughly 270,000 clones; around 87% occur once, and the top ten carry more than 2.5%. The sequenced sample was peripheral blood, obtained in a trial of Ad26.COV2.S vaccine versus placebo. The receptors shown here come from a person aged 18-65 years who received the Ad26.COV2.S COVID-19 vaccine or a placebo.

CDR3 amino acids: CASSLGQQGSDAFF. As DNA, the CDR3 is TGCGCCAGCAGCTTGGGACAACAGGGATCCGACGCTTTCTTT. The chain couples TRBV5-1 to TRBJ1-1; TRBD1 is a possible D gene (6 bases). The germline V gene has CDR1 SGHRS and CDR2 YFSETQ. Trimming stripped 0 bases from V and 11 bases from J, with 17 bases between. This CDR3 has 14 residues.

The V gene is TRBV6-5, the J gene TRBJ1-3, with TRBD1 matching 7 bases. CDR3 length equals 15 residues. After removal of 6 bases from V and 2 bases from J, the junction contained 7 bases not matched to a gene. Looked up from germline, CDR1 is MNHEY and CDR2 is SVGAGI. CDR3 in DNA: TGTGCCAGCAGCAAAACAGGGGAAGCTGGAAACACCATATATTTT. This gives the protein CASSKTGEAGNTIYF.

V is TRBV7-9 and J is TRBJ2-5; D gene ambiguous. Trimming left V 1 base short and J 1 base short, with 4 bases between. CDR3 size: 13 residues. Germline CDR1 reads SEHNR; CDR2 reads FQNEAQ (reference sequence). The CDR3 region is CASSLGGQETQYF. The CDR3 DNA follows: TGTGCCAGCAGCTTAGGCGGCCAAGAGACCCAGTACTTC.

The rearrangement uses TRBV5-1 and TRBJ1-3; 10 positions match TRBD1. Germline trimming cut 9 bases from V and 2 bases from J; bases unmatched to any gene: 17. The CDR3 totals 18 residues. CDR1 and CDR2 from the germline V gene are SGHRS and YFSETQ. For the CDR3, the DNA is TGCGCCACCCTCCGCGGGGAAAGACAGGGGGCGGCTGGAAACACCATATATTTT. Translation: CATLRGERQGAAGNTIYF.

The J gene is TRBJ1-1, the V gene TRBV7-9; maybe TRBD1 (5 bases). The CDR3 has 15 residues. Deletions cut 0 bases from V and 4 bases from J, with 12 bases between. Germline V gene sequence: CDR1 SEHNR, CDR2 FQNEAQ (reference sequence). The CDR3 DNA follows: TGTGCCAGCAGCTTAGCAGGGGACCTGGGCACTGAAGCTTTCTTT. The encoded protein is CASSLAGDLGTEAFF.